This T cell receptor beta chain was identified during a study of blood T cells in healthy people across ages. Notes on this clonotype: Its antigen remains unidentified.

General study points: Long-lived donors exceeded aged donors in naive CD4+ cells and diversity.

Sample-barcoded 5' priming and a J-beta primer mix drove a second PCR of roughly 6 to 12 cycles. Template switching added a 12-random-nucleotide identifier to every cDNA molecule. TCRdb recomputed calls from the 5' RACE reads with MiXCR, one row per CDR3 protein. This sample has about 640,000 distinct CDR3 sequences, with around 54% found just once. This clonotype was sampled from a man between 60 and 70 years old in good health. The sequenced sample was blood.

The CDR3 DNA reads as TGTGCCAGCACATCCTACGGGACAGGAGGATCAAGGACCGGGGAGCTGTTTTTT. It yields the protein CASTSYGTGGSRTGELFF. The chain carries TRBV7-2 and TRBJ2-2; TRBD1 matches 8 bases. Germline V gene sequence: CDR1 SGHTA, CDR2 FQGNSA. The CDR3 runs to 18 residues. V was clipped by 7 bases and J by 5 bases; unmatched bases: 18.